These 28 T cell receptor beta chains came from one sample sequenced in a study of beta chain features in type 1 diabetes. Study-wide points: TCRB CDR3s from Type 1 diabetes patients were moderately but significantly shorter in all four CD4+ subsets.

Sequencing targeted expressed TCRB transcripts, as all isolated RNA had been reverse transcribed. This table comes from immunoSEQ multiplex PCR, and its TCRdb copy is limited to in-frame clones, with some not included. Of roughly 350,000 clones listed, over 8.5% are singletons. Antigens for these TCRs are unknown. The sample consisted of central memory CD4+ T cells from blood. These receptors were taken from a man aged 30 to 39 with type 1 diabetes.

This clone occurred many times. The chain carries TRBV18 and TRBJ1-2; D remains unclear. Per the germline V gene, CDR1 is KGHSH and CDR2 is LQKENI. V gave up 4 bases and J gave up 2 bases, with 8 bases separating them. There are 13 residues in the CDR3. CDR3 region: CASSRQANYGYTF. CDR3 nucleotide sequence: TGTGCCAGCTCACGGCAGGCCAACTATGGCTACACCTTC.

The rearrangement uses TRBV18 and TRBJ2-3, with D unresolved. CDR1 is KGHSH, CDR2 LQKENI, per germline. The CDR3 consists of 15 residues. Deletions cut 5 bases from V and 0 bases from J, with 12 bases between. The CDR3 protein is CASSSQTDSTDTQYF. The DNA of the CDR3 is TGTGCCAGCTCAAGTCAGACGGATAGCACAGATACGCAGTATTTT.

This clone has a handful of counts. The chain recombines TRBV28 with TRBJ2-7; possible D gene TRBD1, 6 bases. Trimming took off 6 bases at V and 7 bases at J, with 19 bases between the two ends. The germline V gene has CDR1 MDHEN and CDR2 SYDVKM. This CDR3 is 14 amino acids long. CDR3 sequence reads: CASSPGTTRGEQYF. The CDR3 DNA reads TGTGCCAGCAGCCCAGGGACAACCCGAGGGGAGCAGTACTTC.

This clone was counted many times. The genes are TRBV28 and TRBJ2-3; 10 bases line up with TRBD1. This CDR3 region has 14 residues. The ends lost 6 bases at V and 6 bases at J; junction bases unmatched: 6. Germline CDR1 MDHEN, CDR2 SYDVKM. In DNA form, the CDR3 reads TGTGCCAGCAGGGGGACAGGGGACGAGGATACGCAGTATTTT. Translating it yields CASRGTGDEDTQYF.

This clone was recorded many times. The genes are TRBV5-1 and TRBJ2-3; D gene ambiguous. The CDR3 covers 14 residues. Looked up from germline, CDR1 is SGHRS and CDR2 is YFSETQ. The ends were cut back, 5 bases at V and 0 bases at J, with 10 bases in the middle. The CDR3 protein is CASSWKTSTDTQYF. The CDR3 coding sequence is TGCGCCAGCAGTTGGAAGACTAGCACAGATACGCAGTATTTT.

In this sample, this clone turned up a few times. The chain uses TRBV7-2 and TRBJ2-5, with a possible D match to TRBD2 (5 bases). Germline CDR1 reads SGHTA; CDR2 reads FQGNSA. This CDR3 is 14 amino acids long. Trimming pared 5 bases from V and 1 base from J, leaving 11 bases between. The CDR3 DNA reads TGTGCCAGCAGCCCGAGGGCTGGCCAAGAGACCCAGTACTTC. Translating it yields CASSPRAGQETQYF.

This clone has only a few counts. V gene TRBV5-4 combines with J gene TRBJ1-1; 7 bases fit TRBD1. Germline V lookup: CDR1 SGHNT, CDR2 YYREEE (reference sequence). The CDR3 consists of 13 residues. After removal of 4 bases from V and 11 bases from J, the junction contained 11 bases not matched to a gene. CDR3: CASSAGQESKAFF. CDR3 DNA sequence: TGTGCCAGCAGCGCCGGACAGGAGAGTAAGGCTTTCTTT.

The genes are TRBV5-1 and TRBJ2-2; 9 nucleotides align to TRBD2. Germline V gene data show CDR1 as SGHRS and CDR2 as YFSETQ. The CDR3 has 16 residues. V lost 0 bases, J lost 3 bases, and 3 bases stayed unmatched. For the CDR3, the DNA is TGCGCCAGCAGCTTGGGACTAGCGGATCACACCGGGGAGCTGTTTTTT. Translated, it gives CASSLGLADHTGELFF.

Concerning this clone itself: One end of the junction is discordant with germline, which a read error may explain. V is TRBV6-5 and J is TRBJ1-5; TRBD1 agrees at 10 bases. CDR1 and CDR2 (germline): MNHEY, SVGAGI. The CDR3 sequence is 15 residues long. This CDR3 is CAISPGTGDNQPQHF. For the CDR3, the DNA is TGTGCCATCAGTCCCGGGACAGGGGACAATCAGCCCCAGCATTTT.

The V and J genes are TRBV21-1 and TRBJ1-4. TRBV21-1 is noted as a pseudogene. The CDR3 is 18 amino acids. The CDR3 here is CASSKRAPGGPGDEKLFF. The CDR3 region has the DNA TGTGCCAGCAGCAAAAGAGCCCCGGGGGGCCCGGGGGATGAAAAACTGTTTTTT.

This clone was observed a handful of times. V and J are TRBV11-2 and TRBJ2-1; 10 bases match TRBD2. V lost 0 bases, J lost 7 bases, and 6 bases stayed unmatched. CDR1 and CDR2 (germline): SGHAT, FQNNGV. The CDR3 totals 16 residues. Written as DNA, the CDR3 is TGTGCCAGCAGCTTAGATCCTAGCGGGAGAAGGAATGAGCAGTTCTTC. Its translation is CASSLDPSGRRNEQFF.

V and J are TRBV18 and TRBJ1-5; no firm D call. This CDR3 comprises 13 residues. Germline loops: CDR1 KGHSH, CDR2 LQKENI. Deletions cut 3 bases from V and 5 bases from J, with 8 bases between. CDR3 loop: CASSPVADQPQHF. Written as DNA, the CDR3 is TGTGCCAGCTCACCGGTAGCGGATCAGCCCCAGCATTTT.

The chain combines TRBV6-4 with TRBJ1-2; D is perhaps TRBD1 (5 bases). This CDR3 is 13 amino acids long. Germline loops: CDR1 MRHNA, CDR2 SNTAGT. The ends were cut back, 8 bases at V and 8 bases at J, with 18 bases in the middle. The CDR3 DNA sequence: TGTGCCAGCCGCAGGGATGTGTCTGGGGGCTACACCTTC. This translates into CASRRDVSGGYTF.

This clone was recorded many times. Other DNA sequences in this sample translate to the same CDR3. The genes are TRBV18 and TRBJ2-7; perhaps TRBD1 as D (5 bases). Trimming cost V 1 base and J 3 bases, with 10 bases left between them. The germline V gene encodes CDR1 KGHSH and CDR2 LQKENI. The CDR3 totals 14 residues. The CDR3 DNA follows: TGTGCCAGCTCACCACGGCAGGGTGTCTACGAGCAGTACTTC. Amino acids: CASSPRQGVYEQYF.

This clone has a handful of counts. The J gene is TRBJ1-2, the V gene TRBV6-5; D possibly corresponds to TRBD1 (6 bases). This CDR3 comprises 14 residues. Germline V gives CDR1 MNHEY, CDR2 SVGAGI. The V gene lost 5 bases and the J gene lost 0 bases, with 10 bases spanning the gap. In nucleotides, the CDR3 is TGTGCCAGCAGTCGGGAGGGGGCTAACTATGGCTACACCTTC. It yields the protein CASSREGANYGYTF.

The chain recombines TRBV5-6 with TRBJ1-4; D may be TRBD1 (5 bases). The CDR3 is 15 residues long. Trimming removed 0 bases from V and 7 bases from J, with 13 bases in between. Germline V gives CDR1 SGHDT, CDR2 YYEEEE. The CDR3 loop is CASSLVRDGGEKLFF. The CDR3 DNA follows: TGTGCCAGCAGCTTGGTGCGGGACGGTGGTGAAAAACTGTTTTTT.

DNA of the CDR3: TGTGCCAGCAGCTTGGATCAGCTTGCAACTAATGAAAAACTGTTTTTT. This codes for CASSLDQLATNEKLFF. This chain connects TRBV5-4 to TRBJ1-4; D unclear. Germline CDR1 reads SGHNT; CDR2 reads YYREEE (reference sequence). Trimming removed 0 bases at V and 0 bases at J, with 9 bases between. CDR3 length equals 16 residues.

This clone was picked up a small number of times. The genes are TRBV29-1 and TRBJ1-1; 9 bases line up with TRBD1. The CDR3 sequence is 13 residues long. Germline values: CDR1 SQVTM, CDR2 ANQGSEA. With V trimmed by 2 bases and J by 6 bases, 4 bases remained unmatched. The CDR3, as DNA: TGCAGCGTTGAATCCGACAGGGGGGCTGAAGCTTTCTTT. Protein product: CSVESDRGAEAFF.

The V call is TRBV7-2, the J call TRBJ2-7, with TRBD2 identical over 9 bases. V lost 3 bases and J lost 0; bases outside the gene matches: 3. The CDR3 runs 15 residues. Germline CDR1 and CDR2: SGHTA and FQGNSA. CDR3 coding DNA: TGTGCCAGCAGCTTCAGGACTAGCGTCTCCTACGAGCAGTACTTC. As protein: CASSFRTSVSYEQYF.

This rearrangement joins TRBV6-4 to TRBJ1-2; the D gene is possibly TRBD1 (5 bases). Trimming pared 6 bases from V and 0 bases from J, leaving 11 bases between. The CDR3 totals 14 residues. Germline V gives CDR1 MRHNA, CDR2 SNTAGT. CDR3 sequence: CASRRDGSNYGYTF. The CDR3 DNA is TGTGCCAGCAGGAGGGACGGTTCTAACTATGGCTACACCTTC.

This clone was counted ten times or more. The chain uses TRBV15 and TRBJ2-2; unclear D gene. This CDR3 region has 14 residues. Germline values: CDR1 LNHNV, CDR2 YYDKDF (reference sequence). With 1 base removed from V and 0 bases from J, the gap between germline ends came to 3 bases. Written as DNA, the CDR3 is TGTGCCACCAGCAGAGGGACGAACACCGGGGAGCTGTTTTTT. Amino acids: CATSRGTNTGELFF.

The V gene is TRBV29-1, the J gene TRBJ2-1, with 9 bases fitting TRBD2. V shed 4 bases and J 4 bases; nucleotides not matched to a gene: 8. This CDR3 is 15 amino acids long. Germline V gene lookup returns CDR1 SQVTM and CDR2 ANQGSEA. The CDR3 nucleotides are TGCAGCGTTGCCGGTGCTAGCGGGATATACAATGAGCAGTTCTTC. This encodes CSVAGASGIYNEQFF.

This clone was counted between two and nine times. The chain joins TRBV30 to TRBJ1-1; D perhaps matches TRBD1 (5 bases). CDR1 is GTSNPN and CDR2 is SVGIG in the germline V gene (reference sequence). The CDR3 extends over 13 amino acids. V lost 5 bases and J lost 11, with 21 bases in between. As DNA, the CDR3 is TGTGCCTGGGGTTCTCAATCAGGGTTTCGTGCTTTCTTT. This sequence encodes CAWGSQSGFRAFF.

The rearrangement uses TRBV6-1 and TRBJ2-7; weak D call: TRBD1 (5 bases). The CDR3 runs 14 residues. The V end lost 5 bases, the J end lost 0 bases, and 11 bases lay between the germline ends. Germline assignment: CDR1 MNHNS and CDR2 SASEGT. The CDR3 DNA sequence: TGTGCCAGCAGTTGGAGACAGTTCTCCTACGAGCAGTACTTC. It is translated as CASSWRQFSYEQYF.

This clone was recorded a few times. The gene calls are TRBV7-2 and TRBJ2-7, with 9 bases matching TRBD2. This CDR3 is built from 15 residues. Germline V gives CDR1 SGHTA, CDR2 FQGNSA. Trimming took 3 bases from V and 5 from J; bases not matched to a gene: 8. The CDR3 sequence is CASSFIAGDGHEQYF. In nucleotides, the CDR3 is TGTGCCAGCAGCTTCATAGCGGGAGACGGGCACGAGCAGTACTTC.

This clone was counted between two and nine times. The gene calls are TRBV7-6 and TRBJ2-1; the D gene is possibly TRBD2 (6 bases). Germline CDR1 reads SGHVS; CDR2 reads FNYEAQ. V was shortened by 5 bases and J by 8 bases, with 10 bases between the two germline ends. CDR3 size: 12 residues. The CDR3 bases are TGTGCCAGCAGCCCTACTAGCTATGAGCAGTTCTTC. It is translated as CASSPTSYEQFF.

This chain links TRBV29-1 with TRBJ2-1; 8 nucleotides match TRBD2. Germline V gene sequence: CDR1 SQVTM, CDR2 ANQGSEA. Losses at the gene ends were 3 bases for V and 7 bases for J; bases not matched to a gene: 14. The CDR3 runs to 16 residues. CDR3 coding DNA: TGCAGCGTTGAGCCCCCGGGGGGGCGGCGGGAAAATGAGCAGTTCTTC. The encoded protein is CSVEPPGGRRENEQFF.

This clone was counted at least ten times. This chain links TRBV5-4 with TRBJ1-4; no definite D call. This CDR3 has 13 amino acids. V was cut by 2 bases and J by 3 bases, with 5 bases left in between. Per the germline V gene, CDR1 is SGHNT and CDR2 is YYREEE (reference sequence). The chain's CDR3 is CASSLGANEKLFF. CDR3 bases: TGTGCCAGCAGCTTAGGCGCTAATGAAAAACTGTTTTTT.